A few counts support the clone carrying this T cell receptor beta chain. Its antigen is still unknown. Stated time point: time of PML onset. All patients had prior interferon beta, and all PML patients were female. The data originate from a study of multiple sclerosis patients with progressive multifocal leukoencephalopathy. The study's findings and limits: At PML onset, no shared TRBV or TRBJ gene usage was seen. Findings may reflect JC virus infection or just general immunocompromise.

The assay was run at survey level. The assay was immunoSEQ multiplex PCR, and TCRdb's table has in-frame clones only and misses some. Of about 30,000 clones in the sample, 85% were seen once. Sequencing used PBMCs, obtained from a patient treated with natalizumab. The sequence came from a woman between 25 and 40 years old with progressive multifocal leukoencephalopathy.

The chain's CDR3 is CASSTAGGREQYF. DNA for the CDR3: TGCGCCAGCAGCACCGCCGGGGGGAGAGAGCAGTACTTC. V and J are TRBV5-1 and TRBJ2-7; 7 bases agree with TRBD2. There are 13 residues in the CDR3. The V gene's germline CDR1 is SGHRS and CDR2 YFSETQ. V lost 4 bases, J lost 7 bases, and 8 bases stayed unmatched.